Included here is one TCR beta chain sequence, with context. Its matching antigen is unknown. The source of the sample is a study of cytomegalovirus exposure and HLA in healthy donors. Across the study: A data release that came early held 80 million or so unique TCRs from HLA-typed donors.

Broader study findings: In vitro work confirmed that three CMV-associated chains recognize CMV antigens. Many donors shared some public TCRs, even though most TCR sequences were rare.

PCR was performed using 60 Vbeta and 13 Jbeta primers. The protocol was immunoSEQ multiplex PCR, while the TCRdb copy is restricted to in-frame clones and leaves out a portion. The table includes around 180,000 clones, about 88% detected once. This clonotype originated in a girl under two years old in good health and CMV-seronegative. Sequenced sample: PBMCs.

The CDR3 bases are TGTGCCAGCAGCGAGCAACCCAGCGGGTGGGCCAACTCCTACGAGCAGTACTTC. Translation: CASSEQPSGWANSYEQYF. The chain uses TRBV5-4 and TRBJ2-7; maybe TRBD2 (6 bases). CDR3 size: 18 residues. Germline lookup yields CDR1 SGHNT and CDR2 YYREEE (reference sequence). V was trimmed by 4 bases and J by 0 bases, leaving 23 bases between them. Full variable domain (rest looked up from reference TRBV5-4 and TRBJ2-7): ETGVTQSPTHLIKTRGQQVTLRCSSQSGHNTVSWYQQALGQGPQFIFQYYREEENGRGNFPPRFSGLQFPNYSSELNVNALELDDSALYLCASSEQPSGWANSYEQYFGPGTRLTVT.